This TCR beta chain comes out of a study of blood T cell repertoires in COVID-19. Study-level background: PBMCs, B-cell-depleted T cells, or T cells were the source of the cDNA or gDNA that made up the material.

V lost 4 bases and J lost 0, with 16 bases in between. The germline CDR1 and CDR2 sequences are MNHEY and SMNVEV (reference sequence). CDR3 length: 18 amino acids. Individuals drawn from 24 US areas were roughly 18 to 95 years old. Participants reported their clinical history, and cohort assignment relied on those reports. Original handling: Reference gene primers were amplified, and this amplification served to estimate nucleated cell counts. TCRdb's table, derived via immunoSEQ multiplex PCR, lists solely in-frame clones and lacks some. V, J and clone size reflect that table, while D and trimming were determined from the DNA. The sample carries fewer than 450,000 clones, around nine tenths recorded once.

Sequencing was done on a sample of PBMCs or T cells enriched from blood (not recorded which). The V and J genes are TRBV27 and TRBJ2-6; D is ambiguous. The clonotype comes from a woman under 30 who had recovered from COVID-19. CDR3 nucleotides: TGTGCCAGCAGTTCCTTCTACGGTGAAGTCTCTGGGGCCAACGTCCTGACTTTC. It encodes CASSSFYGEVSGANVLTF.